The source of this T cell receptor (beta chain) is a study of T cells in women clearing cervical HPV infection. Study-wide context: With HLA typing for only a few women, HLA confounding remains possible. Whole-study findings and limits: Repertoire richness, not evenness, was significantly elevated in CIN3+ cases versus controls.

Data came from immunoSEQ multiplex PCR; TCRdb stores just in-frame clones and leaves some out. The table lists approximately 44,000 clones. Comment on this clone: What it binds is unknown. The read ends 3 residues shy of where the CDR3 ends; the end is completed using the germline J gene.

The CDR3 covers 14 residues. Trimming pared 3 bases from V and 5 bases from J, leaving 10 bases between. CDR1 and CDR2 from the germline V gene are SGHTA and FQGNSA. The chain employs TRBV7-2 and TRBJ2-2; possibly TRBD1 for D (5 bases). The receptor was derived from a woman aged 18 to 75 with a cervical HPV16 infection that either progressed to CIN3+ or cleared (not recorded which). The sequenced sample was blood buffy coat. CDR3 sequence reads: CASSFWGSTGELFF. The CDR3 DNA, read in part, is TGTGCCAGCAGCTTCTGGGGCAGTACCGGGGAG.